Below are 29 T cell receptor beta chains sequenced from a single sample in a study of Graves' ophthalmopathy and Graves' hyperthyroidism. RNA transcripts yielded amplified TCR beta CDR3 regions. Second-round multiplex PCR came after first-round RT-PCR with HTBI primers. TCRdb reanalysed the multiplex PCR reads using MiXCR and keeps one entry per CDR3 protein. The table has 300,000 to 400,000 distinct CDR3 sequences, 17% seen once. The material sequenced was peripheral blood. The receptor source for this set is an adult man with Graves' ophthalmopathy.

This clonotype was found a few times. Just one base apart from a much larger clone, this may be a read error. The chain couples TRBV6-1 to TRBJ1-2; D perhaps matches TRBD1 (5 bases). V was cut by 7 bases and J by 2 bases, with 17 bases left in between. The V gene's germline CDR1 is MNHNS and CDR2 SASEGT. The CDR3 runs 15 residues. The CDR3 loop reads CASIGAARSNYGYTF. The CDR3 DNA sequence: TGTGCCAGCATTGGGGCCGCCAGGTCCAACTATGGCTACACCTTC.

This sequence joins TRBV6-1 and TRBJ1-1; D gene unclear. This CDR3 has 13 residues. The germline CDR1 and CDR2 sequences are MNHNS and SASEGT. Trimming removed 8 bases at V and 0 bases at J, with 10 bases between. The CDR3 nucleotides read TGTGCCAGCCTGAGGAGCGTGAACACTGAAGCTTTCTTT. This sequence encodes CASLRSVNTEAFF.

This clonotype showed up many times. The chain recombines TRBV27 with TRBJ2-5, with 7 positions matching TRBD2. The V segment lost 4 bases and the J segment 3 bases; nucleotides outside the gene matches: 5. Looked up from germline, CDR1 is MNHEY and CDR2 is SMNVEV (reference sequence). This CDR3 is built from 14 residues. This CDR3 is CASSSRSGKETQYF. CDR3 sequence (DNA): TGTGCCAGCAGTTCCCGCAGCGGGAAAGAGACCCAGTACTTC.

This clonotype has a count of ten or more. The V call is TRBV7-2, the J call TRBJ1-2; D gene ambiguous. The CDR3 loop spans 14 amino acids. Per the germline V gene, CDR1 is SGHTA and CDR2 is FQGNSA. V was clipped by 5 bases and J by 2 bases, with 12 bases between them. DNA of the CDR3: TGTGCCAGCAGCGCGGTTTTGGGGAACTATGGCTACACCTTC. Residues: CASSAVLGNYGYTF.

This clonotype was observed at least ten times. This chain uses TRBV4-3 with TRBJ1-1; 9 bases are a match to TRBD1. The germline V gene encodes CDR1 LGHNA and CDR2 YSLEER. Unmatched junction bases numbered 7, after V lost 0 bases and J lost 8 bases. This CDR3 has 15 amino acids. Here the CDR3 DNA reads TGCGCCAGCAGCCAAGATATGGACAGGGGCTTAGAAGCTTTCTTT. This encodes CASSQDMDRGLEAFF.

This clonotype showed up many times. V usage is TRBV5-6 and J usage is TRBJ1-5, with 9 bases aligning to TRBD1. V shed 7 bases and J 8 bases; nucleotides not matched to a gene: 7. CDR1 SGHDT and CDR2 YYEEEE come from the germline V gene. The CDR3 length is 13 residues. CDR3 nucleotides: TGTGCCAGCGGACAGGGGCTAGGTAAGCCCCAGCATTTT. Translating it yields CASGQGLGKPQHF.

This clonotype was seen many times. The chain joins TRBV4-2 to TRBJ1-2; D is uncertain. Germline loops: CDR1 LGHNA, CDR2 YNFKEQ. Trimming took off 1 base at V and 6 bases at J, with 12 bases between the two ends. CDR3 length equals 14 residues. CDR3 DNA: TGTGCCAGCAGCCAAGGGTTTGGGCCCCATGGCTACACCTTC. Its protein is CASSQGFGPHGYTF.

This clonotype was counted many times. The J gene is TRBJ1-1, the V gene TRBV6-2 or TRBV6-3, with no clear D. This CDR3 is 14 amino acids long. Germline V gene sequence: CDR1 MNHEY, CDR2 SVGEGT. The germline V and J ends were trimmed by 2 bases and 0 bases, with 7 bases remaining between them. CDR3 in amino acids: CASSYIGVNTEAFF. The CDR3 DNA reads TGTGCCAGCAGTTACATCGGGGTGAACACTGAAGCTTTCTTT.

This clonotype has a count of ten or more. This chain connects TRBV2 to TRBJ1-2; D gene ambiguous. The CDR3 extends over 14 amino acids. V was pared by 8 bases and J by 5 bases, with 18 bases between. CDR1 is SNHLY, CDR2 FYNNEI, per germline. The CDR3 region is CASHRLTGGYGYTF. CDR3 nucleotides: TGTGCCAGCCACCGATTGACGGGAGGGTATGGCTACACCTTC.

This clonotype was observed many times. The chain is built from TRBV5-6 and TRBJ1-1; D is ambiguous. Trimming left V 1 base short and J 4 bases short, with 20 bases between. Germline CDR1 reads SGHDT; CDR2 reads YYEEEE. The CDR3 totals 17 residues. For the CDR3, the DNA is TGTGCCAGCAGCTTGAATCTTCTCCGACTAGGAGGCACTGAAGCTTTCTTT. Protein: CASSLNLLRLGGTEAFF.

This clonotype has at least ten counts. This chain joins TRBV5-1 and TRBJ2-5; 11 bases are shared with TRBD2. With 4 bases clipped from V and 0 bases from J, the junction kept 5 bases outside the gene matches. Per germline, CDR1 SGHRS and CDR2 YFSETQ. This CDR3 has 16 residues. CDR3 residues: CASSIGTSGYQETQYF. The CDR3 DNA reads TGCGCCAGCAGCATAGGGACTAGCGGTTACCAAGAGACCCAGTACTTC.

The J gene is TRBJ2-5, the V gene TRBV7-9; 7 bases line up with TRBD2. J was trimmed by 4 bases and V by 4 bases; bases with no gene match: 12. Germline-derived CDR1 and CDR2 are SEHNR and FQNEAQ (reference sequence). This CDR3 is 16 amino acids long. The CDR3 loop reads CASSSGGEHSRETQYF. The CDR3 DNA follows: TGTGCCAGCAGCTCGGGAGGCGAGCACAGTCGAGAGACCCAGTACTTC.

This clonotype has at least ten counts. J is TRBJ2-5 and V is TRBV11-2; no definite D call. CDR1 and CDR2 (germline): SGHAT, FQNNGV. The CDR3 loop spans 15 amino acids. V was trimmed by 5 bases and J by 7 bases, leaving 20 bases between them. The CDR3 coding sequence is TGTGCCAGCAGCACACCCTATCCGATACTCGGGACCCAGTACTTC. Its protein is CASSTPYPILGTQYF.

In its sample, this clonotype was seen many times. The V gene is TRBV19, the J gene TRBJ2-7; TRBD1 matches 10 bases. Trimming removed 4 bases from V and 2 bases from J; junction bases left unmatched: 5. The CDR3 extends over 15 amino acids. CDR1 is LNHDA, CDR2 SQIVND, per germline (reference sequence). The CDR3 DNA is TGTGCCAGTAGTAGAGCCGGGACAGGGGCCTACGAGCAGTACTTC. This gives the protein CASSRAGTGAYEQYF.

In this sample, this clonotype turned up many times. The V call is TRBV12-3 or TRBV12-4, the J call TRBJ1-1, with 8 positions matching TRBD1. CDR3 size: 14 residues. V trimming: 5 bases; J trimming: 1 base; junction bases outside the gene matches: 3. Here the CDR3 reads CASSIGQGNTEAFF. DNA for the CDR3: TGTGCCAGCAGTATAGGACAGGGGAACACTGAAGCTTTCTTT.

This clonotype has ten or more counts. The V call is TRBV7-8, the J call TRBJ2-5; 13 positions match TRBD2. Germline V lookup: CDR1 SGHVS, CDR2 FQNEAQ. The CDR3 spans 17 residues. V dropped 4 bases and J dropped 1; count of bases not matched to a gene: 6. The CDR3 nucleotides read TGTGCCAGCAGCTCGACTAGCGGGAGGCCCTTCCAAGAGACCCAGTACTTC. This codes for CASSSTSGRPFQETQYF.

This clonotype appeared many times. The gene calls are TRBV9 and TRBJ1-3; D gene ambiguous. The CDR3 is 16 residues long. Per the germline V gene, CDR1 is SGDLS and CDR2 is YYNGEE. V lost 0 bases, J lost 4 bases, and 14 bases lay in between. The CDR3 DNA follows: TGTGCCAGCAGCGTAGGAACGGACCCGCGGGGAAACACCATATATTTT. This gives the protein CASSVGTDPRGNTIYF.

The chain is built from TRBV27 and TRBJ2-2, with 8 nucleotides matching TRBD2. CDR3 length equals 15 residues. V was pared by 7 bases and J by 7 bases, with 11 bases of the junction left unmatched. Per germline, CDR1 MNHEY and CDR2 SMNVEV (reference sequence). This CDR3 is CASTRGGVSDGELFF. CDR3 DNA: TGTGCCAGCACTCGGGGGGGGGTTTCGGACGGGGAGCTGTTTTTT.

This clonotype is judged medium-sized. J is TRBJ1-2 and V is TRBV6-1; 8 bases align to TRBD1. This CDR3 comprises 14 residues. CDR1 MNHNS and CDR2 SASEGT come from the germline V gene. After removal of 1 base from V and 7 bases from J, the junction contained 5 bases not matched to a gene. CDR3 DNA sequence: TGTGCCAGCAGTGAAGGGACAGGGCGTGTTGGCTACACCTTC. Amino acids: CASSEGTGRVGYTF.

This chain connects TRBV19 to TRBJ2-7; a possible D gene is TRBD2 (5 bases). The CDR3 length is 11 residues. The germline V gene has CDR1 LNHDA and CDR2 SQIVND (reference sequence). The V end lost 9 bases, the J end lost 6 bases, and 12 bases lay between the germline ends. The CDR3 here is CASSGKFEQYF. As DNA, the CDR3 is TGTGCCAGCAGCGGAAAATTCGAGCAGTACTTC.

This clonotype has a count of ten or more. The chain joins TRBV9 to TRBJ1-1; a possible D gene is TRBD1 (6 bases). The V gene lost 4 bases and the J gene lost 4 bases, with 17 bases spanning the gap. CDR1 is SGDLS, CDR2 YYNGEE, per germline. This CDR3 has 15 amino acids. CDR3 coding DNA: TGTGCCAGCAGCCCCGGGGGGGGGGGCGGCACTGAAGCTTTCTTT. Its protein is CASSPGGGGGTEAFF.

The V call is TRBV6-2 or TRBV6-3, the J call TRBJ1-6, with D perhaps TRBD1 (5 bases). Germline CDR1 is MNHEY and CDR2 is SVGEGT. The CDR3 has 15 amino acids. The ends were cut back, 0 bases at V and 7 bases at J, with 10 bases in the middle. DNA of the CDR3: TGTGCCAGCAGTTACTCGACAGTGGGAAATTCACCCCTCCACTTT. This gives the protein CASSYSTVGNSPLHF.

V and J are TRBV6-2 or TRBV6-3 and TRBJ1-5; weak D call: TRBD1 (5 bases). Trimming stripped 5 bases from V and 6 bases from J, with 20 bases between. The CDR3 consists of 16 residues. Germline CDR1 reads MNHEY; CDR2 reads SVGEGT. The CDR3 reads CASSPRGGPSGQPQHF. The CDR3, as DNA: TGTGCCAGCAGTCCTAGGGGAGGGCCTTCGGGTCAGCCCCAGCATTTT.

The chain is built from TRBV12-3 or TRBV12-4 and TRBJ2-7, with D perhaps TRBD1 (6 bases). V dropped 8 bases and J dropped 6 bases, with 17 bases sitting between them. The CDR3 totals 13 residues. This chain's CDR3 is CASSLQGVGEQYF. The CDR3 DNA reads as TGTGCCAGCTCTTTACAGGGAGTGGGCGAGCAGTACTTC.

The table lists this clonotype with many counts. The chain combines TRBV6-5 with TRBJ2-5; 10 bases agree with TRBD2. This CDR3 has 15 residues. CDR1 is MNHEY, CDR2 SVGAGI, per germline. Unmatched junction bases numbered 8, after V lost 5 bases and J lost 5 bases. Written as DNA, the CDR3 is TGTGCCAGCAGTACATCTAGCGGGAGCCTTGAGACCCAGTACTTC. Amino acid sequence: CASSTSSGSLETQYF.

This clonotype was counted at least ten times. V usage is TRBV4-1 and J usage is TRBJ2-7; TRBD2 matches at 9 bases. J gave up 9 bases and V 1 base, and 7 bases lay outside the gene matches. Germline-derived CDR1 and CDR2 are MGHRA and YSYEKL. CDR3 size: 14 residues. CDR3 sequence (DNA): TGCGCCAGCAGCCAAGTGCCTAGCGGGATGGGGCAGTACTTC. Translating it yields CASSQVPSGMGQYF.

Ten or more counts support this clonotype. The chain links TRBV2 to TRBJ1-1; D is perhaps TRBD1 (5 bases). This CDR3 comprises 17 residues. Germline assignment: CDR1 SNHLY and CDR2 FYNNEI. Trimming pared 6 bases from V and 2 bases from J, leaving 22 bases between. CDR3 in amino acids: CASSQAGPYGANTEAFF. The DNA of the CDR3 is TGTGCCAGCAGCCAAGCGGGACCCTATGGCGCAAACACTGAAGCTTTCTTT.

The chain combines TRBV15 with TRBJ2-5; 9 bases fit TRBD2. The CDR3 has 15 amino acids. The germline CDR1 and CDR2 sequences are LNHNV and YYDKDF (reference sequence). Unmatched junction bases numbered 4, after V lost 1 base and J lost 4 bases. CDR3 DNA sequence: TGTGCCACCAGCAGAGGCGGGGGGGCATCAGAGACCCAGTACTTC. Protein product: CATSRGGGASETQYF.

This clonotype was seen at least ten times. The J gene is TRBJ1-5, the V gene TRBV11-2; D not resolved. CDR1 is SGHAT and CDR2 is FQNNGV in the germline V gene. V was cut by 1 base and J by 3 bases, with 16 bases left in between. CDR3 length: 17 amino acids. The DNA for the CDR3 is TGTGCCAGCAGCTTAGGTCGGGGTAGAGGGTTCAATCAGCCCCAGCATTTT. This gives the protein CASSLGRGRGFNQPQHF.